The rows below give T cell receptor beta chains drawn from one sample of a study of Graves' ophthalmopathy and Graves' hyperthyroidism. TCRdb reprocessed the multiplex PCR reads with MiXCR, giving one entry per CDR3 protein. This sample has more than 45,000 distinct CDR3 sequences, with around half found just once. The specimen was peripheral blood. The origin of the receptors is an adult man with Graves' ophthalmopathy. The CDR3 runs from the conserved cysteine through the conserved F or W. D genes are given only for firm matches. The size of a clone is reported for some rows only, either as once, few or many, or as a class for expanded clones.

V	size	J	D	DNA	CDR3
TRBV6-1	many	TRBJ2-1	.	TGTGCCAGCAGCGGGACCCCCTACAATGAGCAGTTCTTC	CASSGTPYNEQFF
TRBV13	.	TRBJ1-6	.	TGTGCCAGCAGCTTAAGTGTCGGGACTAATTCACCCCTCCACTTT	CASSLSVGTNSPLHF
TRBV7-9	many	TRBJ1-2	TRBD1	TGTGCCAGCAGCTTAGCGCGGAAGTCAGGGGGCTTTGGCTACACCTTC	CASSLARKSGGFGYTF
TRBV29-1	.	TRBJ1-5	.	TGCAGCGTTGAAGAGCCGGGATATAGCAATCAGCCCCAGCATTTT	CSVEEPGYSNQPQHF
TRBV11-3	.	TRBJ1-6	.	TGTGCCAGCAGCTTAGGGGGAAACGGTTATTCACCCCTCCACTTT	CASSLGGNGYSPLHF
TRBV20-1	many	TRBJ1-4	.	TGCAGTGCTACCAGAACTAATGAAAAACTGTTTTTT	CSATRTNEKLFF
TRBV6-4	many	TRBJ1-2	.	TGTGCCAGCAGTGACTCGATGGTTGGGGGCTACACCTTC	CASSDSMVGGYTF
TRBV20-1	medium-sized	TRBJ1-2	TRBD1	TGCAGTGCTAGGGGGGACAGGATTGAGTATGGCTACACCTTC	CSARGDRIEYGYTF
TRBV5-1	many	TRBJ2-3	TRBD1	TGCGCCAGCAGTCCGGACAGGGGGCTCGCAGATACGCAGTATTTT	CASSPDRGLADTQYF
TRBV7-2	.	TRBJ1-4	.	TGTGCCAGCAGCCGGGGGTCGACTAATGAGAAACTGTTTTTT	CASSRGSTNEKLFF
TRBV7-3	.	TRBJ1-1	.	TGTGCCAGCAGTCTAACGGACGGAAACACTGAAGCTTTCTTT	CASSLTDGNTEAFF
TRBV24-1	few	TRBJ2-7	.	TGTGCCACCTCGAAGACAGGAGACTCCTACGAGCAGTACTTC	CATSKTGDSYEQYF
TRBV20-1	many	TRBJ2-3	.	TGCAGTGCTCCTATACTAGGGCGGGTTAAGGATACGCAGTATTTT	CSAPILGRVKDTQYF
TRBV19	many	TRBJ1-1	TRBD1	TGTGCCAGTAGTATCAACAGGGGATCGGCTGAAGCTTTCTTT	CASSINRGSAEAFF
TRBV20-1	many	TRBJ2-1	TRBD2	TGCAGTGCACCCGGGGGGGCCGACAATGAGCAGTTCTTC	CSAPGGADNEQFF
TRBV4-1	.	TRBJ1-2	.	TGCGCCAGCAGCCAAGATAGCAGGGGAAATGGCTACACCTTC	CASSQDSRGNGYTF